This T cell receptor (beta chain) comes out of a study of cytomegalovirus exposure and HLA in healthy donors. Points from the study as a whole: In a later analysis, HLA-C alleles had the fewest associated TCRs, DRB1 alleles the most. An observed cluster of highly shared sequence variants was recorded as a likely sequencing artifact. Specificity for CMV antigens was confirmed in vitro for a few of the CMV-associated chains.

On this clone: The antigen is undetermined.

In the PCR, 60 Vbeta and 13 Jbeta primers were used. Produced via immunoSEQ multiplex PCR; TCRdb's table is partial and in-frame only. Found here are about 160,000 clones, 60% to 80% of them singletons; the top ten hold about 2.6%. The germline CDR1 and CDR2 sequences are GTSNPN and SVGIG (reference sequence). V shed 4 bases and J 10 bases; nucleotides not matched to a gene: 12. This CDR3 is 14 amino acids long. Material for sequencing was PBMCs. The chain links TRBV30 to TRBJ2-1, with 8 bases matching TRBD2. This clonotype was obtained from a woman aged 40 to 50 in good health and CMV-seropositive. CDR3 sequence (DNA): TGTGCCTGGACAGCGGGAGCCCGTCAGGGAGAGCAGTTCTTC. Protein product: CAWTAGARQGEQFF.